Listed here are 12 T cell receptor beta chains from one sample, sequenced in a study of identical twins. Using its own MiXCR run on the 5' RACE reads, TCRdb lists one record per CDR3 protein. The top ten clones hold roughly 2% of a sample with 690,000 or so distinct CDR3 sequences, around 6% of them seen once. The sample consisted of naive T cells sorted from blood. These receptors came from a man aged 18 to 30 in good health.

The V gene is TRBV24-1, the J gene TRBJ2-3, with 8 bases fitting TRBD2. V shed 2 bases, J shed 2 bases, and the junction held 8 bases outside the gene matches. Per the germline V gene, CDR1 is KGHDR and CDR2 is SFDVKD. The CDR3 runs 17 residues. The CDR3 coding sequence is TGTGCCACCAGTGATTCCCCTACTAGCGGAAACACAGATACGCAGTATTTT. Translating it yields CATSDSPTSGNTDTQYF.

This clonotype was counted between two and nine times. The genes are TRBV7-9 and TRBJ2-7; D is unresolved. V gave up 1 base and J gave up 4 bases, with 8 bases separating them. The CDR3 sequence is 13 residues long. Looked up from germline, CDR1 is SEHNR and CDR2 is FQNEAQ (reference sequence). CDR3 sequence: CASSLVSHYEQYV. In nucleotides, the CDR3 is TGTGCCAGCAGCTTAGTCTCCCATTACGAGCAGTACGTC.

This clonotype was recorded many times. The chain carries TRBV29-1 and TRBJ2-1; TRBD1 or TRBD2 may be the D gene (6 bases each). V lost 6 bases and J lost 9, with 15 bases in between. This CDR3 region has 12 residues. CDR1 SQVTM and CDR2 ANQGSEA come from the germline V gene. CDR3 DNA: TGCAGCGTCTTGCTCGGAGGGGGTGAGCAGTTCTTC. It is translated as CSVLLGGGEQFF.

This clonotype has ten or more counts. The V and J genes are TRBV12-3 or TRBV12-4 and TRBJ2-7; possibly TRBD2 for D (5 bases). This CDR3 is built from 14 residues. With 5 bases removed from V and 2 bases from J, the gap between germline ends came to 13 bases. Written as DNA, the CDR3 is TGTGCCAGCAGTACCTCCGCCGGGACCTACGAGCAGTACGTC. This sequence encodes CASSTSAGTYEQYV.

This clonotype was counted at least ten times. CDR3 coding DNA: TGTGCCAGCAGCTTTGGCCAGGGTAGGGTCTACGAGCAGTACTTC. Its protein is CASSFGQGRVYEQYF. The genes are TRBV7-8 and TRBJ2-7; possibly TRBD1 for D (5 bases). V lost 3 bases, J lost 3 bases, and 15 bases lay in between. CDR1 is SGHVS, CDR2 FQNEAQ, per germline. This CDR3 is built from 15 residues.

This chain uses TRBV20-1 with TRBJ2-3; D uncertain. This CDR3 is built from 15 residues. V was shortened by 3 bases and J by 2 bases, with 15 bases between the two germline ends. CDR1 and CDR2 (germline): DFQATT, SNEGSKA (reference sequence). CDR3 in DNA: TGCAGTGCTAGGGCCCTTCTGGGCACCACAGATACGCAGTATTTT. Amino acids: CSARALLGTTDTQYF.

This clonotype was detected only a few times. This chain joins TRBV5-1 and TRBJ2-5; tentatively, D is TRBD1 or TRBD2 (5 bases each). The V gene lost 4 bases and the J gene lost 4 bases, with 17 bases spanning the gap. This CDR3 comprises 15 residues. From germline, CDR1 is SGHRS and CDR2 YFSETQ. The chain's CDR3 is CASSRTGTPLETQYF. In DNA, the CDR3 is TGCGCCAGCAGCCGCACCGGGACCCCGCTAGAGACCCAGTACTTC.

This clonotype was observed a handful of times. The chain employs TRBV27 and TRBJ1-2; 7 bases fit TRBD1. Losses at the gene ends were 5 bases for V and 4 bases for J; bases not matched to a gene: 10. The CDR3 has 15 amino acids. CDR1 is MNHEY, CDR2 SMNVEV, per germline (reference sequence). The CDR3 here is CASSHLQTGPYGYTF. As DNA, the CDR3 is TGTGCCAGCAGTCACCTACAGACAGGGCCCTATGGCTACACCTTC.

This chain uses TRBV30 with TRBJ2-1; 8 bases agree with TRBD2. CDR1 is GTSNPN and CDR2 is SVGIG in the germline V gene (reference sequence). The length of the CDR3 is 15 residues. With 0 bases clipped from V and 9 bases from J, the junction kept 10 bases outside the gene matches. The DNA of the CDR3 is TGTGCCTGGAGTGTAAGGACTAGCAGTCGGTCTGAGCAGTTCTTC. Protein product: CAWSVRTSSRSEQFF.

This clonotype was detected ten times or more. This chain links TRBV6-2 or TRBV6-3 with TRBJ2-1, with D perhaps TRBD1 (6 bases). V was pared by 10 bases and J by 4 bases, with 11 bases between. In germline, CDR1 is MNHEY, CDR2 SVGEGT. The CDR3 spans 12 residues. CDR3 protein: CATGTGYNEQFF. CDR3 in DNA: TGTGCCACCGGAACAGGGTACAATGAGCAGTTCTTC.

J is TRBJ1-1 and V is TRBV28; no clear D. This CDR3 spans 12 amino acids. Trimming cost V 9 bases and J 3 bases, with 11 bases left between them. The germline V gene encodes CDR1 MDHEN and CDR2 SYDVKM. Written as DNA, the CDR3 is TGTGCCAGTTTTTCTGTTGACACTGAAGCTTTCTTT. Its protein is CASFSVDTEAFF.

This clonotype was seen many times. CDR3 DNA: TGTGCCAGCAGTTTACTGACAGGAGGTGGCTACACCTTC. Protein: CASSLLTGGGYTF. The rearrangement links TRBV12-3 or TRBV12-4 to TRBJ1-2, with D possibly matching TRBD1 (6 bases). Between the trimmed V and J ends, which lost 2 bases and 7 bases, there was a span of 11 bases. The CDR3 spans 13 residues.